This section outlines one T cell receptor (beta chain) sequence together with its context. Its antigen is currently unknown. This entry belongs to a study of beta chain features in type 1 diabetes. Study as a whole: Examined across all samples were about 110 million sorted cells.

Once sorted, every population was more than 98% pure. There are 15 residues in the CDR3. Germline V gene sequence: CDR1 MGHRA, CDR2 YSYEKL. The ends lost 3 bases at V and 7 bases at J; junction bases unmatched: 6. Study findings and constraints: TCRB CDR3s were moderately but significantly shorter in Type 1 diabetes patients in all four CD4+ subsets.

cDNA synthesis used the whole RNA isolate, giving expressed TCRB sequences. Read counts averaged approximately 3.6 million for samples of naive, central memory and regulatory T cells. Sequencing used immunoSEQ multiplex PCR; TCRdb keeps in-frame clones, though not all of them. Of approximately 170,000 clones in the sample, around 8% were seen once. This chain links TRBV4-1 with TRBJ2-1; TRBD2 agrees at 10 bases. The TCR was taken from a woman aged 40 to 50 with type 1 diabetes. The sequenced sample consisted of central memory CD4+ T cells from blood. As DNA, the CDR3 is TGCGCCAGCAGCCATTATAGCGGGAGGAGTAATGAGCAGTTCTTC. Translating it yields CASSHYSGRSNEQFF.